This T cell receptor beta chain was recovered during a study of cytomegalovirus exposure and HLA in healthy donors. Findings and limits, study-wide: Highly shared variants forming one cluster were likely a sequencing artifact.

PCR used 60 Vbeta primers and 13 Jbeta primers. The table came from immunoSEQ multiplex PCR; TCRdb's copy has only in-frame clones and leaves some out. The table shows 130,000 to 150,000 clones, with around 10% occurring only once. This clone was detected a few times. The target antigen is unknown. Germline-derived CDR1 and CDR2 are KGHSH and LQKENI. V lost 1 base and J 6 bases, leaving 15 bases between the germline ends. The CDR3 contains 15 residues. The sequence derives from a male donor in good health and CMV-seronegative. The rearrangement links TRBV18 to TRBJ1-2; D is perhaps TRBD1 (6 bases). The sequencing sample was made of PBMCs. In nucleotides, the CDR3 is TGTGCCAGCTCACCACAAGGGGGGGGGCCGGATGGCTACACCTTC. Encoded protein: CASSPQGGGPDGYTF.